This is a list of T cell receptor beta chains from one sample in a study of tumor and adjacent non-tumor tissue in lung cancer. TCRdb re-called the multiplex PCR reads through MiXCR, storing one row per CDR3 protein. The table shows 90,000 to 110,000 distinct CDR3 sequences, with 75% occurring only once. What was sequenced was lung tumor tissue. Source of these receptors: an older woman with non-small cell lung cancer. CDR3s include the opening cysteine and the closing phenylalanine or tryptophan. The D gene is left open where the match is weak. Clone size is not always given. Where it is, it says once, few, many or a class for expanded clones.

V gene	J gene	clone size	D gene	CDR3 DNA	CDR3 protein
TRBV7-9	TRBJ2-7	few	TRBD1	TGTGCCAGCAGCTTAGTTCTGGACTCCGACAGGGAATACGAGCAGTACTTC	CASSLVLDSDREYEQYF
TRBV11-2	TRBJ2-3	once	-	TGTACCAGCAACTTAGTGGAGAGAGAGACAGATACGCAGTATTTT	CTSNLVERETDTQYF
TRBV4-2	TRBJ2-3	-	-	TGTGCCGGGAGCCAAGTAAGACTAGACGCCACATATACGCAGTATTTT	CAGSQVRLDATYTQYF
TRBV2	TRBJ2-3	-	-	TGTGCCAGCAGTGAATTAACAGGGCCAGATACGCAGTATTTT	CASSELTGPDTQYF
TRBV28	TRBJ1-1	-	-	TGTGCCAACACCACGGGGGGAATGAACACTGAAGCTTTCTTT	CANTTGGMNTEAFF
TRBV20-1	TRBJ2-3	-	-	TGCACTGTCAAAGCGGTATACACAGATACGCAGTATTTT	CTVKAVYTDTQYF
TRBV11-2	TRBJ2-3	-	-	TGTACCAGCAGCTTAGAACCAGGAAATACGCAGAATTTT	CTSSLEPGNTQNF
TRBV6-5	TRBJ2-5	-	TRBD1	TGTGCCAGCAGCCTCCTCGGGTTTAGGACAGGTCCTCAAGAGACCCAGTACTTC	CASSLLGFRTGPQETQYF
TRBV5-6	TRBJ1-1	many	-	TGTGCCAGCAGCTCATATATCTCCGGGACGGCGAACACTGAAGCTTTCTTT	CASSSYISGTANTEAFF
TRBV11-3	TRBJ2-7	-	TRBD2	TGTGCCAGCGGGACAGTAGCGGGGGGCAAGGATCAGTACTTC	CASGTVAGGKDQYF
TRBV28	TRBJ1-2	many	TRBD1	TGTGCCAGCACCAAGCCCACGAGACAGGGGGCGGGTGGCTACACCTTC	CASTKPTRQGAGGYTF
TRBV29-1	TRBJ2-7	-	-	TGCAGTGCTAGGCTGGGCGGGTTACTCTACGAGCAGTACTTC	CSARLGGLLYEQYF
TRBV5-6	TRBJ1-2	-	-	TGTGGCAGCACCAGGGTCCTAGCTAACTATGGCTACACCTTC	CGSTRVLANYGYTF
TRBV6-5	TRBJ2-3	medium-sized	-	TGTGCCAGCAGTTACTCTCCTAGCACCTATACGCAGTATTTT	CASSYSPSTYTQYF
TRBV11-2	TRBJ1-6	-	-	TGTGCCAGGCGCTTAGGACGGTTTGGATCAACCCTCCACTTT	CARRLGRFGSTLHF
TRBV28	TRBJ2-5	-	-	TGTACCAGCAGTTTTGCGTCTCAGGGCAAGACCCAGTATTTC	CTSSFASQGKTQYF
TRBV11-3	TRBJ2-2	once	TRBD1	TGTGCCAGCAGCTTAGGAAGAGGGACAGGGAGAGCCGGGGAGCTGTTTTTT	CASSLGRGTGRAGELFF
TRBV14	TRBJ2-4	many	-	TGTGCCAGCAGCCCCAGCTCGACAGTTCTTCAGTACTTC	CASSPSSTVLQYF
TRBV6-5	TRBJ1-2	-	-	TGTGCCAGCAGTTACCGCGCTGGATATGGCTACACCTTC	CASSYRAGYGYTF